The 27 T cell receptor beta chains below come from one sample, sequenced in a study of blood T cell repertoires in COVID-19. Profiled with immunoSEQ multiplex PCR; TCRdb holds only in-frame clones, not every one. There are about 400,000 clones in the sample; over 85% occur only once, and 1.5% to 2% lies in the top ten. Sequencing input: PBMCs or T cells enriched from blood (not recorded which). These TCRs come from a woman aged 30 to 39 who had recovered from COVID-19.

The chain carries TRBV11-2 and TRBJ2-2; D remains unclear. CDR1 is SGHAT, CDR2 FQNNGV, per germline. Trimming removed 0 bases at V and 6 bases at J, with 8 bases between. This CDR3 has 14 amino acids. The CDR3 DNA sequence: TGTGCCAGCAGCTTAGATCATGGCTCCGGGGAGCTGTTTTTT. It translates to CASSLDHGSGELFF.

The CDR3 nucleotides are TGTGCCAGTAGTGTCAGGCCCGACACGATTGGCTACACCTTC. This codes for CASSVRPDTIGYTF. V and J are TRBV19 and TRBJ1-2, with D unresolved. Germline V gene data show CDR1 as LNHDA and CDR2 as SQIVND (reference sequence). Trimming took 5 bases from V and 7 from J, leaving 17 bases between them. The length of the CDR3 is 14 residues.

V is TRBV27 and J is TRBJ2-2, with 15 bases fitting TRBD2. Per the germline V gene, CDR1 is MNHEY and CDR2 is SMNVEV (reference sequence). J lost 5 bases, V lost 5 bases, and 0 bases had no gene match. This CDR3 contains 15 residues. CDR3: CASSGLAGGTGELFF. The CDR3 DNA follows: TGTGCCAGCAGTGGACTAGCGGGAGGGACCGGGGAGCTGTTTTTT.

The CDR3 region is CASSLFQGTDTQYF. The CDR3 DNA sequence: TGTGCCAGCAGCTTATTTCAGGGGACAGATACGCAGTATTTT. J is TRBJ2-3 and V is TRBV7-2; D possibly corresponds to TRBD1 (6 bases). This CDR3 is 14 amino acids long. From germline, CDR1 is SGHTA and CDR2 FQGNSA. The ends were cut back, 2 bases at V and 3 bases at J, with 9 bases in the middle.

The genes are TRBV27 and TRBJ2-7, with a tentative D call TRBD1 (6 bases). The V gene's germline CDR1 is MNHEY and CDR2 SMNVEV (reference sequence). Trimming took off 4 bases at V and 3 bases at J, with 22 bases between the two ends. CDR3 length: 17 amino acids. CDR3 residues: CASSSFPRGSSLYEQYF. CDR3 DNA sequence: TGTGCCAGCAGTTCATTCCCGAGGGGGTCTTCCCTCTACGAGCAGTACTTC.

In its sample, this clone was seen a few times. The genes are TRBV28 and TRBJ1-5, with D possibly matching TRBD1 (6 bases). This CDR3 is built from 14 residues. Trimming shortened V by 5 bases and J by 5 bases, and 13 bases separated the two germline ends. The V gene's germline CDR1 is MDHEN and CDR2 SYDVKM. CDR3 coding DNA: TGTGCCAGCAGTGCCCCAGGGGTAGATCAGCCCCAGCATTTT. Residues: CASSAPGVDQPQHF.

The rearrangement joins TRBV12-5 to TRBJ1-5, with TRBD1 as a possible D gene (6 bases). The V gene's germline CDR1 is LGHNT and CDR2 FRNRAP. The V and J ends lost 6 bases and 3 bases respectively, with 15 bases between them. CDR3 length equals 15 residues. The CDR3 DNA reads TGTGCTAGTGGGCCAATGGGGGCGGACAATCAGCCCCAGCATTTT. Amino acids: CASGPMGADNQPQHF. Supplemented by reference TRBV12-5 and TRBJ1-5, the full variable domain reads DARVTQTPRHKVTEMGQEVTMRCQPILGHNTVFWYRQTMMQGLELLAYFRNRAPLDDSGMPKDRFSAEMPDATLATLKIQPSEPRDSAVYFCASGPMGADNQPQHFGDGTRLSIL.

The chain uses TRBV10-3 and TRBJ1-2; 7 positions match TRBD1. V trimming: 6 bases; J trimming: 6 bases; junction bases outside the gene matches: 10. Germline CDR1 and CDR2: ENHRY and SYGVKD. The CDR3 extends over 14 amino acids. The chain's CDR3 is CAISGQDLLNGYTF. CDR3 in DNA: TGTGCCATCAGCGGACAGGACCTACTAAATGGCTACACCTTC.

The chain uses TRBV27 and TRBJ1-6; maybe TRBD1 (5 bases). Trimming removed 1 base from V and 2 bases from J, with 12 bases in between. Germline assignment: CDR1 MNHEY and CDR2 SMNVEV (reference sequence). The CDR3 has 17 amino acids. The CDR3 DNA sequence: TGTGCCAGCAGTTTATTGGGGAGGGGCGCCTATAATTCACCCCTCCACTTT. This sequence encodes CASSLLGRGAYNSPLHF.

The J gene is TRBJ2-7, the V gene TRBV10-1, with 12 nucleotides matching TRBD2. CDR3 length: 15 residues. The V gene's germline CDR1 is WNHNN and CDR2 SYGVQD (reference sequence). With 3 bases clipped from V and 7 bases from J, the junction kept 7 bases outside the gene matches. The CDR3 DNA is TGCGCCAGCAGTGAAAGGACTAGCGGGAAGGCGGAGCAGTACTTC. Its protein product is CASSERTSGKAEQYF.

The chain is built from TRBV19 and TRBJ2-7; 10 bases map to TRBD2. Germline V gene data show CDR1 as LNHDA and CDR2 as SQIVND (reference sequence). V shed 3 bases and J 3 bases; nucleotides not matched to a gene: 8. The length of the CDR3 is 16 residues. CDR3 nucleotide sequence: TGTGCCAGTAGTATCGTGTCTAGCGGGAGTCTCTACGAGCAGTACTTC. Protein product: CASSIVSSGSLYEQYF.

V gene TRBV14 combines with J gene TRBJ2-7, with D perhaps matching TRBD1 (5 bases). The V and J ends lost 1 base and 2 bases respectively, with 9 bases between them. Per the germline V gene, CDR1 is SGHDN and CDR2 is FVKESK. This CDR3 contains 14 residues. The DNA for the CDR3 is TGTGCCAGCAGCCAAGGCTCAGGGCCCTACGAGCAGTACTTC. Residues: CASSQGSGPYEQYF.

J is TRBJ2-2 and V is TRBV23-1; TRBD2 agrees at 7 bases. TRBV23-1 is flagged as an ORF with uncertain function. After removal of 4 bases from V and 6 bases from J, the junction contained 8 bases not matched to a gene. The CDR3 is 15 amino acids. CDR3 DNA sequence: TGCGCCAGCAGTCCCGGGGGAGGGGATGCCGGGGAGCTGTTTTTT. It is translated as CASSPGGGDAGELFF.

This chain uses TRBV7-9 with TRBJ1-1, with TRBD1 as a possible D gene (6 bases). From germline, CDR1 is SEHNR and CDR2 FQNEAQ (reference sequence). Trimming took 5 bases from V and 0 from J, leaving 13 bases between them. The CDR3 is 15 amino acids. The CDR3 protein is CASSPRDNLNTEAFF. CDR3 sequence (DNA): TGTGCCAGCAGCCCGAGGGACAACCTGAACACTGAAGCTTTCTTT.

V usage is TRBV11-2 and J usage is TRBJ1-5; D is unresolved. Trimming removed 1 base at V and 3 bases at J, with 7 bases between. Germline loops: CDR1 SGHAT, CDR2 FQNNGV. CDR3 length equals 14 residues. This CDR3 is CASSLVGSNQPQHF. In nucleotides, the CDR3 is TGTGCCAGCAGCTTAGTGGGCTCCAATCAGCCCCAGCATTTT.

The J gene is TRBJ2-3, the V gene TRBV20-1; D is undetermined. The CDR3 consists of 11 residues. The germline gives CDR1 DFQATT, CDR2 SNEGSKA (reference sequence). V shed 5 bases and J shed 6 bases, with 9 bases lying between them. CDR3 sequence: CSAEADDTQYF. As DNA, the CDR3 is TGCAGTGCTGAGGCCGACGATACGCAGTATTTT.

The chain links TRBV7-9 to TRBJ1-1; no firm D call. Between the trimmed V and J ends, which lost 4 bases and 4 bases, there was a span of 10 bases. Germline V CDR1 and CDR2: SEHNR, FQNEAQ (reference sequence). This CDR3 spans 13 amino acids. CDR3: CASSSNSGTEAFF. DNA for the CDR3: TGTGCCAGCAGCTCAAACAGTGGCACTGAAGCTTTCTTT. The full variable domain, its missing parts supplied by reference TRBV7-9 and TRBJ1-1, is DTGVSQNPRHKITKRGQNVTFRCDPISEHNRLYWYRQTLGQGPEFLTYFQNEAQLEKSRLLSDRFSAERPKGSFSTLEIQRTEQGDSAMYLCASSSNSGTEAFFGQGTRLTVV.

The chain uses TRBV30 and TRBJ2-1; unclear D gene. Trimming left V 3 bases short and J 8 bases short, with 8 bases between. Per the germline V gene, CDR1 is GTSNPN and CDR2 is SVGIG (reference sequence). The CDR3 extends over 11 amino acids. CDR3: CAWRPRDEQFF. In nucleotides, the CDR3 is TGTGCCTGGAGGCCACGGGATGAGCAGTTCTTC. Supplemented by reference TRBV30 and TRBJ2-1, the full variable domain reads SQTIHQWPATLVQPVGSPLSLECTVEGTSNPNLYWYRQAAGRGLQLLFYSVGIGQISSEVPQNLSASRPQDRQFILSSKKLLLSDSGFYLCAWRPRDEQFFGPGTRLTVL.

The chain couples TRBV24-1 to TRBJ2-1; 7 bases agree with TRBD1. Per the germline V gene, CDR1 is KGHDR and CDR2 is SFDVKD. The CDR3 is 15 residues long. J lost 8 bases, V lost 8 bases, and 14 bases had no gene match. In nucleotides, the CDR3 is TGTGCCACCACCCAACCCCCACAGGGGAGCTATGAGCAGTTCTTC. This translates into CATTQPPQGSYEQFF.

V gene TRBV5-5 combines with J gene TRBJ1-2; TRBD1 matches at 11 bases. This CDR3 has 15 amino acids. V shed 0 bases and J 8 bases; nucleotides not matched to a gene: 6. In germline, CDR1 is SGHKS, CDR2 YYEKEE (reference sequence). CDR3 sequence reads: CASSLAGQGAEGYTF. CDR3 coding DNA: TGTGCCAGCAGCTTGGCTGGACAGGGGGCGGAGGGCTACACCTTC. The variable domain in full, with the rest retrieved from reference TRBV5-5 and TRBJ1-2, is DAGVTQSPTHLIKTRGQQVTLRCSPISGHKSVSWYQQVLGQGPQFIFQYYEKEERGRGNFPDRFSARQFPNYSSELNVNALLLGDSALYLCASSLAGQGAEGYTFGSGTRLTVV.

The chain couples TRBV19 to TRBJ1-1; 7 nucleotides align to TRBD1. This CDR3 has 14 amino acids. Losses at the gene ends were 2 bases for V and 8 bases for J; bases not matched to a gene: 8. The V gene's germline CDR1 is LNHDA and CDR2 SQIVND (reference sequence). The chain's CDR3 is CASSIFGTVTEAFF. As DNA, the CDR3 is TGTGCCAGTAGTATATTCGGGACAGTGACCGAAGCTTTCTTT.

V is TRBV15 and J is TRBJ2-1, with D uncertain. V was shortened by 6 bases and J by 1 base, with 13 bases between the two germline ends. Germline values: CDR1 LNHNV, CDR2 YYDKDF (reference sequence). This CDR3 has 15 residues. The CDR3 DNA reads TGTGCCACCAGACCCGGGTGGCAATCCTACAATGAGCAGTTCTTC. It specifies CATRPGWQSYNEQFF.

The V gene is TRBV6-5, the J gene TRBJ2-7, with 10 bases that match TRBD1. The CDR3 has 15 amino acids. Per germline, CDR1 MNHEY and CDR2 SVGAGI. V trimming: 2 bases; J trimming: 7 bases; junction bases outside the gene matches: 8. The chain's CDR3 is CASSYGGTGVREQYF. The CDR3 coding sequence is TGTGCCAGCAGTTACGGTGGGACAGGGGTGAGAGAGCAGTACTTC.

The chain joins TRBV28 to TRBJ1-5, with TRBD1 identical over 10 bases. This CDR3 comprises 16 residues. Germline V gene data show CDR1 as MDHEN and CDR2 as SYDVKM. V shed 5 bases, J shed 7 bases, and the junction held 11 bases outside the gene matches. As DNA, the CDR3 is TGTGCCAGCAGTGGCAACCGGGACAGGGGAGCCCAGCCCCAGCATTTT. This gives the protein CASSGNRDRGAQPQHF.

The genes are TRBV21-1 and TRBJ2-7; the D segment call TRBD2 is taken from the table without a DNA check. TRBV21-1 is designated a pseudogene. CDR3 length equals 13 residues. In nucleotides, the CDR3 is TGTGCCAGCAGCAAAGGCCCGGTCTACGAGCAGTACTTC. Translated, it gives CASSKGPVYEQYF.

This chain joins TRBV7-2 and TRBJ1-2; D gene unclear. CDR1 and CDR2 (germline): SGHTA, FQGNSA. This CDR3 is built from 14 residues. With 2 bases removed from V and 3 bases from J, the gap between germline ends came to 10 bases. CDR3 sequence: CASSLRQAHYGYTF. The CDR3 coding sequence is TGTGCCAGCAGCTTAAGGCAGGCCCACTATGGCTACACCTTC.

This clone was picked up one time. The V and J genes are TRBV27 and TRBJ2-1; perhaps TRBD1 as D (6 bases). Germline CDR1 reads MNHEY; CDR2 reads SMNVEV (reference sequence). This CDR3 is built from 14 residues. Trimming removed 7 bases from V and 7 bases from J, with 17 bases in between. The CDR3 region has the DNA TGTGCCAGCACCTTCTCTAGGGGGTGGAATGAGCAGTTCTTC. Translation: CASTFSRGWNEQFF.